These T cell receptor beta chains were read from a single sample in a study of T-cell reconstitution after alpha-beta-depleted transplantation in children. Using its own MiXCR run on the PCR reads, TCRdb lists one record per CDR3 protein. The profile covers under 300,000 distinct CDR3 sequences, with roughly 11% appearing a single time and roughly a quarter taken by the ten largest. Sequenced here: peripheral blood, sampled 180 days after TCRalphabeta/CD19-depleted stem cell transplant. The receptors here all came from a male patient between 2 and 10 years old who had a stem cell transplant for chronic granulomatous disease, so the T cells may come from the graft donor. The CDR3 runs from the conserved cysteine through the conserved F or W. Fields, in order: D gene, V gene, J gene, clone size, CDR3 DNA, CDR3 protein. D genes are given only for firm matches. The size field reads once, few or many counts, or a class when the clone is expanded.

d_call: TRBD2; v_call: TRBV5-1; j_call: TRBJ2-3; clone_size: many; cdr3_nt: TGCGCCAGCAGCTTGACACTAGCGGGACTCACAGATACGCAGTATTTT; cdr3_aa: CASSLTLAGLTDTQYF
d_call: .; v_call: TRBV9; j_call: TRBJ2-3; clone_size: many; cdr3_nt: TGTGCCAGCAGCGAATACACAGATACGCAGTATTTT; cdr3_aa: CASSEYTDTQYF
d_call: .; v_call: TRBV15; j_call: TRBJ1-4; clone_size: many; cdr3_nt: TGTGCCACCAGCCTTAAGTGGGGGTACGATGAAAAACTGTTTTTT; cdr3_aa: CATSLKWGYDEKLFF
d_call: TRBD2; v_call: TRBV20-1; j_call: TRBJ2-1; clone_size: many; cdr3_nt: TGCAGTGCTATTAGCGGGGGGGCGGCGGCGCAGTTCTTC; cdr3_aa: CSAISGGAAAQFF
d_call: .; v_call: TRBV7-2; j_call: TRBJ2-1; clone_size: many; cdr3_nt: TGTGCCAGCAGCTCGGGACCGCTATTCAATGAGCAGTTCTTC; cdr3_aa: CASSSGPLFNEQFF
d_call: .; v_call: TRBV7-9; j_call: TRBJ1-5; clone_size: many; cdr3_nt: TGTGCCAGCAGCCCGACAGGACAGCCCCAGCATTTT; cdr3_aa: CASSPTGQPQHF
d_call: .; v_call: TRBV6-1; j_call: TRBJ2-7; clone_size: many; cdr3_nt: TGTGCCAGCAGTCAGGGACGGTACTCCTACGAGCAGTACTTC; cdr3_aa: CASSQGRYSYEQYF
d_call: TRBD1; v_call: TRBV29-1; j_call: TRBJ2-2; clone_size: many; cdr3_nt: TGCAGCGTTGAGAGAGGGACAGGGAGGGGCGGGGAGCTGTTTTTT; cdr3_aa: CSVERGTGRGGELFF
d_call: TRBD1; v_call: TRBV12-3/TRBV12-4; j_call: TRBJ2-1; clone_size: many; cdr3_nt: TGTGCCAGCAGTCAATGGCAGGGGGACAATGAGCAGTTCTTC; cdr3_aa: CASSQWQGDNEQFF
d_call: .; v_call: TRBV29-1; j_call: TRBJ2-6; clone_size: many; cdr3_nt: TGCAGCGTCGAACCCCCTGGGGCCAACGTCCTGACTTTC; cdr3_aa: CSVEPPGANVLTF
d_call: TRBD2; v_call: TRBV7-8; j_call: TRBJ2-7; clone_size: many; cdr3_nt: TGTGCCAGCAGCTTAGCCGTAGGACTAGCGGCCTCCTACGAGCAGTACTTC; cdr3_aa: CASSLAVGLAASYEQYF
d_call: TRBD2; v_call: TRBV28; j_call: TRBJ2-3; clone_size: many; cdr3_nt: TGTGCCAGCCAAGCGGGAGGTGCCACAGATACGCAGTATTTT; cdr3_aa: CASQAGGATDTQYF
d_call: .; v_call: TRBV12-3/TRBV12-4; j_call: TRBJ2-2; clone_size: many; cdr3_nt: TGTGCCAGCGACACCAAGGGCACCGGGGAGCTGTTTTTT; cdr3_aa: CASDTKGTGELFF
d_call: .; v_call: TRBV6-5; j_call: TRBJ2-6; clone_size: many; cdr3_nt: TGTGCCAGCAGTTACGGACGAATCTCTGGGGCCAACGTCCTGACTTTC; cdr3_aa: CASSYGRISGANVLTF
d_call: .; v_call: TRBV28; j_call: TRBJ2-7; clone_size: many; cdr3_nt: TGTGCCAGCAGACCCACAGGGCGGGGAACCTACGAGCAGTACTTC; cdr3_aa: CASRPTGRGTYEQYF
d_call: TRBD1; v_call: TRBV2; j_call: TRBJ2-7; clone_size: many; cdr3_nt: TGTGCCAGCAGCGACCCGGGACAGACTGACTACGAGCAGTACTTC; cdr3_aa: CASSDPGQTDYEQYF
d_call: .; v_call: TRBV7-2; j_call: TRBJ2-7; clone_size: many; cdr3_nt: TGTGCCAGCAGCCAGATGAAGGCGGGAAATGCCTACGAGCAGTACTTC; cdr3_aa: CASSQMKAGNAYEQYF
d_call: TRBD1; v_call: TRBV10-3; j_call: TRBJ1-5; clone_size: many; cdr3_nt: TGTGCCGTTAAGCAGGGGGCGGGACAGCCCCAGCATTTT; cdr3_aa: CAVKQGAGQPQHF
d_call: .; v_call: TRBV25-1; j_call: TRBJ2-6; clone_size: many; cdr3_nt: TGTGCCAGCAGTGCGGAGAGCTCTGGGGCCAACGTCCTGACTTTC; cdr3_aa: CASSAESSGANVLTF
d_call: .; v_call: TRBV27; j_call: TRBJ2-3; clone_size: many; cdr3_nt: TGTGCCAGCAGACCCTTTAGGGGGAGTGAGTATTTT; cdr3_aa: CASRPFRGSEYF
d_call: TRBD2; v_call: TRBV18; j_call: TRBJ2-1; clone_size: many; cdr3_nt: TGTGCCAGCTCACCCCTGGCTAGCGGGATGGATGAGCAGTTCTTC; cdr3_aa: CASSPLASGMDEQFF